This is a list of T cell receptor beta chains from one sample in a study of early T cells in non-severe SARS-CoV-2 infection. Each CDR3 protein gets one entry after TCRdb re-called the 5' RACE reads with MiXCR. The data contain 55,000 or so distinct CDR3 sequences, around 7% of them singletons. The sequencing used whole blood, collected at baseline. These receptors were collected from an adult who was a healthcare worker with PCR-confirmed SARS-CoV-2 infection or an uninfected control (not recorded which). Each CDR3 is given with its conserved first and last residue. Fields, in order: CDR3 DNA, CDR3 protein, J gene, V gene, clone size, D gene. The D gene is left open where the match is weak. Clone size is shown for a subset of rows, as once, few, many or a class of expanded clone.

TGCAGTGCTGCCCGGGACACCTATGGCTACACCTTC,CSAARDTYGYTF,TRBJ1-2,TRBV20-1,few,.
TGTGCCAGCAGTTTGGTACTAGGATATGGCGAGCAGTACTTC,CASSLVLGYGEQYF,TRBJ2-7,TRBV12-3/TRBV12-4,few,.
TGTGCCAGCAGCTTAGCAGCACCTCTTTCAGAGACCCAGTACTTC,CASSLAAPLSETQYF,TRBJ2-5,TRBV7-6,few,.
TGTGCCAGCACCATAACACTGGGTGGATCACCCCTCCACTTT,CASTITLGGSPLHF,TRBJ1-6,TRBV7-2,many,.
TGTGCCAGCAGTTTATTCGGTACACGACAAGAGACCCAGTACTTC,CASSLFGTRQETQYF,TRBJ2-5,TRBV28,.,.
TGTGCCACCAGTGATTTCGCGGGGCCCAACACAGATACGCAGTATTTT,CATSDFAGPNTDTQYF,TRBJ2-3,TRBV24-1,many,.
TGTGCCAGCAGTCCCAGGGGGGGCGACGAGCAGTACTTC,CASSPRGGDEQYF,TRBJ2-7,TRBV7-2,many,.
TGTGCCAGCAGAGATAACAGGGGAGGCTATGGCTACACCTTC,CASRDNRGGYGYTF,TRBJ1-2,TRBV7-2,many,TRBD1
TGCGCCAGCAGCACCCTAGGATACACAGATACGCAGTATTTT,CASSTLGYTDTQYF,TRBJ2-3,TRBV5-1,.,.
TGCGCCAGCAGTGACAGGAGCTATGGCTACACCTTC,CASSDRSYGYTF,TRBJ1-2,TRBV10-2,many,.
TGTGCCACCAAACGCGGCGGGGGCCACGGGGATGAGCAGTTCTTC,CATKRGGGHGDEQFF,TRBJ2-1,TRBV15,few,.
TGCGCCAGCAGCCAAGATGACAGGACTACCACCTACGAGCAGTACTTC,CASSQDDRTTTYEQYF,TRBJ2-7,TRBV4-1,many,.
TGTGCCAGCAGCTCGGGGGGCTACCGAGAGACCCAGTACTTC,CASSSGGYRETQYF,TRBJ2-5,TRBV7-9,many,.
TGTGCCAGCAGCGTTGCGATATCCCCGGGGGCCGGCACAGATACGCAGTATTTT,CASSVAISPGAGTDTQYF,TRBJ2-3,TRBV7-2,.,.
TGTGCCAGCAGGAGAGGGACAGCTAACTATGGCTACACCTTC,CASRRGTANYGYTF,TRBJ1-2,TRBV6-5,many,TRBD1
TGCAGCGCCCGCCGGCCGATTAGCACTGAAGCTTTCTTT,CSARRPISTEAFF,TRBJ1-1,TRBV29-1,many,.
TGTGCCAGCAGCTTATACAGGGGACTGGGAGGCTACACCTTC,CASSLYRGLGGYTF,TRBJ1-2,TRBV27,.,TRBD1